One and the same sample provided the 20 T cell receptor beta chains below, sequenced in a study of T-cell reconstitution after alpha-beta-depleted transplantation in children. TCRbeta library construction was performed incorporating unique molecular identifiers. TCRdb re-analysed the PCR reads in MiXCR, keeping a single row per CDR3 protein. The table shows tens of thousands of distinct CDR3 sequences, with about 40% occurring only once. Sequences were derived from PBMCs, mostly from graft donor cells, sampled 360 days after TCRalphabeta/CD19-depleted stem cell transplant. Receptors were obtained from a male patient younger than 18 who had a stem cell transplant for acute lymphoblastic leukemia, so the T cells may come from the graft donor.

This clonotype was observed a few times. The rearrangement uses TRBV4-1 and TRBJ2-7, with 9 nucleotides matching TRBD1. Germline V gives CDR1 MGHRA, CDR2 YSYEKL. V was pared by 0 bases and J by 0 bases, with 3 bases of the junction left unmatched. This CDR3 has 16 residues. The CDR3 sequence: CASSQDWTGVSYEQYF. CDR3 DNA: TGCGCCAGCAGCCAAGATTGGACAGGGGTCTCCTACGAGCAGTACTTC.

This clonotype was detected only a few times. The chain couples TRBV15 to TRBJ2-5; 9 nucleotides agree with TRBD1. Per the germline V gene, CDR1 is LNHNV and CDR2 is YYDKDF (reference sequence). V lost 3 bases and J lost 5; bases outside the gene matches: 10. This CDR3 is built from 16 residues. DNA of the CDR3: TGTGCCACCAGCAGTCCCCGGGACAGGGATCGGGAGACCCAGTACTTC. It encodes CATSSPRDRDRETQYF.

The V and J genes are TRBV29-1 and TRBJ2-3, with a possible D match to TRBD2 (6 bases). This CDR3 contains 13 residues. Looked up from germline, CDR1 is SQVTM and CDR2 is ANQGSEA. V was trimmed by 1 base and J by 4 bases, leaving 9 bases between them. Here the CDR3 DNA reads TGCAGCGTTGAAGCCCCGGGGGCAGATACGCAGTATTTT. Its translation: CSVEAPGADTQYF.

This clonotype has a handful of counts. The V call is TRBV2, the J call TRBJ2-1, with TRBD1 as a possible D gene (6 bases). Germline CDR1 reads SNHLY; CDR2 reads FYNNEI. The CDR3 totals 17 residues. With 6 bases removed from V and 0 bases from J, the gap between germline ends came to 18 bases. Here the CDR3 reads CASSPYLNRASYNEQFF. The CDR3 bases are TGTGCCAGCAGCCCCTATCTGAACAGGGCCTCCTACAATGAGCAGTTCTTC.

The rearrangement uses TRBV15 and TRBJ2-3, with 10 bases matching TRBD2. Germline loops: CDR1 LNHNV, CDR2 YYDKDF (reference sequence). With V trimmed by 1 base and J by 0 bases, 7 bases remained unmatched. The CDR3 is made up of 18 amino acids. CDR3 sequence reads: CATSRGLAGVTSTDTQYF. The CDR3 DNA reads TGTGCCACCAGCAGAGGACTAGCGGGTGTAACTAGCACAGATACGCAGTATTTT. The complete variable domain, with remaining parts taken from reference TRBV15 and TRBJ2-3, reads DAMVIQNPRYQVTQFGKPVTLSCSQTLNHNVMYWYQQKSSQAPKLLFHYYDKDFNNEADTPDNFQSRRPNTSFCFLDIRSPGLGDTAMYLCATSRGLAGVTSTDTQYFGPGTRLTVL.

CDR3 amino acids: CASLGGMNTEAFF. The DNA of the CDR3 is TGTGCCAGCCTTGGGGGGATGAACACTGAAGCTTTCTTT. The chain employs TRBV6-1 and TRBJ1-1; maybe TRBD1 (5 bases). The CDR3 sequence is 13 residues long. The V end was cut by 8 bases, the J end by 0 bases, with 10 bases between. The V gene's germline CDR1 is MNHNS and CDR2 SASEGT.

V is TRBV12-3 or TRBV12-4 and J is TRBJ2-5; 7 positions match TRBD2. The CDR3 has 14 amino acids. The V gene end was trimmed by 6 bases and the J gene end by 5 bases; junction bases not matched to a gene: 9. CDR3 in DNA: TGTGCCAGCAGCCCGACTAGCATCGTGGAGACCCAGTACTTC. This sequence encodes CASSPTSIVETQYF.

The chain uses TRBV27 and TRBJ2-7; TRBD2 matches 10 bases. This CDR3 is built from 14 residues. The junction had 4 bases not matched to a gene; V was cut back by 5 bases and J by 3 bases. The germline V gene has CDR1 MNHEY and CDR2 SMNVEV (reference sequence). CDR3 sequence: CASSHGLADYEQYF. In nucleotides, the CDR3 is TGTGCCAGCAGTCATGGACTAGCGGACTACGAGCAGTACTTC.

For the CDR3, the DNA is TGTGCCAGCAGTTACGGGACAGAGTACGAGCAGTACTTC. Its protein is CASSYGTEYEQYF. The chain joins TRBV12-3 or TRBV12-4 to TRBJ2-7; 7 bases are shared with TRBD1. J was trimmed by 4 bases and V by 4 bases; bases with no gene match: 4. CDR3 length: 13 residues.

The chain employs TRBV7-6 and TRBJ1-1; D unresolved. V lost 1 base and J lost 5, with 11 bases in between. The CDR3 covers 14 residues. CDR1 is SGHVS and CDR2 is FNYEAQ in the germline V gene. The CDR3 loop reads CASSLEVFKTEAFF. CDR3 nucleotides: TGTGCCAGCAGCTTAGAGGTCTTTAAGACTGAAGCTTTCTTT.

This chain joins TRBV7-2 and TRBJ2-7; no clear D gene. Trimming left V 1 base short and J 7 bases short, with 8 bases between. The CDR3 contains 12 residues. Germline V gene lookup returns CDR1 SGHTA and CDR2 FQGNSA. The CDR3 nucleotides read TGTGCCAGCAGCTTAGGAGGTATAGAGCAGTACTTC. Translation: CASSLGGIEQYF.

This clonotype was detected only a few times. The rearrangement uses TRBV12-3 or TRBV12-4 and TRBJ1-5, with D unclear. The CDR3 is 14 residues long. The ends were cut back, 1 base at V and 0 bases at J, with 4 bases in the middle. CDR3 nucleotides: TGTGCCAGCAGTTTAGGACCTAGCAATCAGCCCCAGCATTTT. It translates to CASSLGPSNQPQHF.

This rearrangement joins TRBV9 to TRBJ2-6; D possibly corresponds to TRBD1 (6 bases). This CDR3 has 16 amino acids. In germline, CDR1 is SGDLS, CDR2 YYNGEE. The germline V and J ends were trimmed by 3 bases and 1 base, with 11 bases remaining between them. CDR3 DNA: TGTGCCAGCAGCGCAGGAACAGGGTCTGGGGCCAACGTCCTGACTTTC. This translates into CASSAGTGSGANVLTF.

The rearrangement links TRBV5-1 to TRBJ1-1, with a weak D call TRBD1 (5 bases). The CDR3 length is 14 residues. Deletions cut 0 bases from V and 8 bases from J, with 14 bases between. Germline V gene data show CDR1 as SGHRS and CDR2 as YFSETQ. The CDR3 sequence is CASSLASGGGEAFF. The CDR3 DNA sequence: TGCGCCAGCAGCTTGGCCTCGGGCGGGGGGGAAGCTTTCTTT.

This clonotype showed up just a few times. This sequence joins TRBV27 and TRBJ2-7; 7 nucleotides agree with TRBD1. Germline CDR1 and CDR2: MNHEY and SMNVEV (reference sequence). V trimming: 3 bases; J trimming: 1 base; junction bases outside the gene matches: 3. The length of the CDR3 is 14 residues. The CDR3 is CASSLGRGSYEQYF. The CDR3 coding sequence is TGTGCCAGCAGTTTGGGCAGGGGGTCCTACGAGCAGTACTTC.

This chain joins TRBV12-3 or TRBV12-4 and TRBJ2-7; 9 nucleotides agree with TRBD1. The CDR3 runs 14 residues. J lost 3 bases, V lost 7 bases, and 7 bases had no gene match. CDR3 DNA sequence: TGTGCCAGCACCACCGGGACAGGGTTCTACGAGCAGTACTTC. Protein: CASTTGTGFYEQYF.

The V gene is TRBV11-2, the J gene TRBJ2-4, with D perhaps matching TRBD2 (5 bases). CDR3 size: 17 residues. V shed 5 bases and J shed 0 bases, with 17 bases lying between them. CDR1 is SGHAT and CDR2 is FQNNGV in the germline V gene. The CDR3 sequence: CASSLNGLALAKNIQYF. The CDR3 DNA follows: TGTGCCAGCAGCCTCAACGGACTTGCCCTAGCCAAAAACATTCAGTACTTC.

The chain recombines TRBV28 with TRBJ2-7; 7 bases are a match to TRBD2. Germline CDR1 is MDHEN and CDR2 is SYDVKM. J lost 4 bases, V lost 5 bases, and 8 bases had no gene match. CDR3 length equals 14 residues. CDR3 sequence reads: CASSPQGGEYEQYF. DNA of the CDR3: TGTGCCAGCAGTCCCCAGGGAGGGGAGTACGAGCAGTACTTC. The full variable domain, completed using reference TRBV28 and TRBJ2-7, is DVKVTQSSRYLVKRTGEKVFLECVQDMDHENMFWYRQDPGLGLRLIYFSYDVKMKEKGDIPEGYSVSREKKERFSLILESASTNQTSMYLCASSPQGGEYEQYFGPGTRLTVT.

A single count supports this clonotype. The chain recombines TRBV13 with TRBJ2-7; possible D gene TRBD2, 6 bases. Germline V lookup: CDR1 PRHDT, CDR2 FYEKMQ (reference sequence). Trimming cost V 3 bases and J 4 bases, with 13 bases left between them. The CDR3 contains 14 residues. CDR3 nucleotide sequence: TGTGCCAGCAGCTTCCGACTAGGGTCATACGAGCAGTACTTC. It yields the protein CASSFRLGSYEQYF.

There are a few counts of this clonotype. The chain recombines TRBV7-3 with TRBJ2-3, with 9 bases that match TRBD2. Germline V CDR1 and CDR2: SGHTA, FQGTGA. V gave up 6 bases and J gave up 0 bases; unmatched junction bases: 4. The CDR3 has 15 residues. This CDR3 reads CASSQTSGSTDTQYF. CDR3 in DNA: TGTGCCAGCAGTCAAACTAGCGGGAGCACAGATACGCAGTATTTT.